This T cell receptor beta chain was captured in a study of T cells in narcolepsy. Whole-study results and caveats: No autoreactive T cell clone sequences appeared in some memory CD4+ repertoires.

The V gene's germline CDR1 is MDHEN and CDR2 SYDVKM. The V gene lost 5 bases and the J gene lost 6 bases, with 8 bases spanning the gap. The CDR3 extends over 12 amino acids. Generated by immunoSEQ multiplex PCR, the TCRdb table keeps only in-frame clones and is missing some. Found here are 30,000 to 35,000 clones, about 85% of them singletons; the top ten hold 0.8% to 0.95%. On this clone: Its matching antigen is unknown.

The origin of this receptor is a human donor with narcolepsy. Sequencing was done on a sample of CD45RA- memory CD4+ T cells from PBMCs. V usage is TRBV28 and J usage is TRBJ1-5; D not certain. The CDR3 coding sequence is TGTGCCAGCAGTCTGGATATTCAGCCCCAGCATTTT. It yields the protein CASSLDIQPQHF.